This TCR beta chain was retrieved from a study of T-cell memory formation after mild COVID-19. Study-level points and caveats: Contracting clones from day 15 to 85 had balanced CD4/CD8; later expanders favoured CD4+.

V lost 0 bases and J 0 bases, leaving 6 bases between the germline ends. The CDR3 sequence is 16 residues long. Germline V gene data show CDR1 as LGHNA and CDR2 as YNFKEQ. This clonotype was counted many times. Its antigen is not identified. TCRdb passed the 5' RACE reads through MiXCR, listing each CDR3 protein once. The profile covers 300,000 to 350,000 distinct CDR3 sequences, with approximately 13% appearing a single time and 20% to 25% taken by the ten largest. The specimen sequenced was PBMCs or a T cell subset sorted from them (not recorded which). This sequence was found in a man aged 18 to 29 who had mild COVID-19 (a few samples of this study predate the infection). Cell type and time point are not known. The chain uses TRBV4-2 and TRBJ2-6, with unresolved D. The CDR3: CASSQDINSGANVLTF. CDR3 nucleotides: TGTGCCAGCAGCCAAGACATCAACTCTGGGGCCAACGTCCTGACTTTC.